This T cell receptor (beta chain) was captured by sequencing in a study of human T cells and chemical hapten exposure. This clonotype was counted ten times or more. Described time point: patch test 3, about 24 weeks after DPC sensitization. As to treatment: therapeutic diphenylcyclopropenone sensitization with weekly scalp DPC. Per the germline V gene, CDR1 is SEHNR and CDR2 is FQNEAQ (reference sequence). The V and J ends lost 7 bases and 1 base respectively, with 10 bases between them. The CDR3 extends over 13 amino acids. One entry per CDR3 protein results from TCRdb running MiXCR on the RACE reads. This table holds 25,000 to 35,000 distinct CDR3 sequences, 5.8% found once.

The sequenced sample was whole blood, obtained in connection with sensitization to the hapten diphenylcyclopropenone (DPC). V gene TRBV7-9 combines with J gene TRBJ2-5, with no clear D. The TCR originated in a man aged 25 to 40 with alopecia areata. Some clones in this sample may be carry-over from other donors' samples. The CDR3 loop is CASTAELQETQYF. CDR3 in DNA: TGTGCCAGCACGGCCGAGCTCCAAGAGACCCAGTACTTC.